A selection of T cell receptor beta chains follows, all from one sample in a study of sequential checkpoint blockade in melanoma. Libraries were prepared by immunoSEQ multiplex PCR; TCRdb keeps only in-frame clonotypes and omits some of them. Of about 6,100 clones listed, 25% to 30% are singletons. This material consisted of tumor tissue (inferred from file names), taken from a patient given nivolumab and ipilimumab in sequence. These receptors were taken from a human donor with melanoma. Both conserved end residues are trimmed from each CDR3.

TRBV28	TRBJ1-2	ASSPSDRAAGYT
TRBV10-2	TRBJ1-1	ASSVKGAVTEAF
TRBV6-1	TRBJ2-7	ASSEEESSYEQY
TRBV11-3	TRBJ2-1	ASSLTGAPYNEQF
TRBV9	TRBJ2-3	ASSVTMSGGTDTQY
TRBV19	TRBJ2-7	ASSIRAGAIYEQY
TRBV6-8	TRBJ2-3	ASRERLQGATDTQY
TRBV28	TRBJ2-2	ASSIGLAGLGELF
TRBV19	TRBJ2-1	ASSIGLSSYNEQF
TRBV11-3	TRBJ1-2	ASSLEEMLGSYT
TRBV19	TRBJ2-7	ASSLAGSYEQY
TRBV11-3	TRBJ2-2	ASSPSGRGNPGELF
TRBV28	TRBJ2-6	ASSSYLNREGAGANVLT
TRBV11-3	TRBJ2-5	ASSWGTSGRKGQETQY
TRBV4-1	TRBJ1-4	ASSRDPGTELF
TRBV19	TRBJ2-1	ASSARQGNEQF
TRBV28	TRBJ1-1	ASTPAATEAF
TRBV28	TRBJ2-5	ASSPSAAQETQY
TRBV29-1	TRBJ1-2	SVEYYGTGLSGYT
TRBV18	TRBJ1-3	ASSPPIGASTGNTIY
TRBV6-8	TRBJ2-7	ASSRLAGVDEQY
TRBV28	TRBJ1-2	ASSSQSGPNYGYT
TRBV11-3	TRBJ1-4	ASSQVGQNNEKLF
TRBV19	TRBJ2-4	ATSVAGQNIQY
TRBV30	TRBJ2-1	AWSVGSGAYNEQF